What follows describes a single T cell receptor (beta chain). Its target is not known. Treatment described: roughly 11-day PBMC culture with coronavirus spike peptide pools or control peptides (ViraFEST assay). The CDR3 spans 13 residues. Trimming at V came to 3 bases and at J to 5 bases, leaving 3 bases not matched to a gene. Per the germline V gene, CDR1 is SNHLY and CDR2 is FYNNEI. These data originate in a study of vaccination and CD4 T cells after COVID-19. General study findings and limits: A median of approximately 90% of reactive clones, in convalescent patients, became evident only post-vaccination. Convalescent patients' vaccine-specific clones were spike mono-reactive in 304 of 307 cases.

Once obtained from cultured CD4+ T cells, the DNA was sequenced using the Oncomine TCR Beta short-read assay. Via MiXCR, TCRdb re-called the PCR reads, giving one row per CDR3 protein. The table lists 6,500 to 7,500 distinct CDR3 sequences, 63% of them singletons. This sequence was found in a human donor who had recovered from COVID-19. Sequencing was performed on CD4+ T cells from blood, cultured in vitro. The V call is TRBV2, the J call TRBJ2-5; 7 bases are shared with TRBD2. CDR3 sequence reads: CASSDREGETQYF. The CDR3 DNA is TGTGCCAGCAGTGACAGGGAGGGCGAGACCCAGTACTTC. Supplemented by reference TRBV2 and TRBJ2-5, the full variable domain reads EPEVTQTPSHQVTQMGQEVILRCVPISNHLYFYWYRQILGQKVEFLVSFYNNEISEKSEIFDDQFSVERPDGSNFTLKIRSTKLEDSAMYFCASSDREGETQYFGPGTRLLVL.